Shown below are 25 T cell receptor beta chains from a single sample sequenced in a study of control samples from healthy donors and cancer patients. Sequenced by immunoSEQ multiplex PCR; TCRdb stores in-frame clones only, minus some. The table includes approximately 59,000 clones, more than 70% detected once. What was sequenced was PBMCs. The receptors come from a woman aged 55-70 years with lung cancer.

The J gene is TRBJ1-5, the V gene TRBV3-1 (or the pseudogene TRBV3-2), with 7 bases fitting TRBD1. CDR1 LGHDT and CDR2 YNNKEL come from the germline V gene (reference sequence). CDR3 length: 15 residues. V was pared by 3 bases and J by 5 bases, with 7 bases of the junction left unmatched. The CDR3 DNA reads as TGTGCCAGCAGCCAGGGCTCAGGGGGGGATCAGCCCCAGCATTTT. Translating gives CASSQGSGGDQPQHF.

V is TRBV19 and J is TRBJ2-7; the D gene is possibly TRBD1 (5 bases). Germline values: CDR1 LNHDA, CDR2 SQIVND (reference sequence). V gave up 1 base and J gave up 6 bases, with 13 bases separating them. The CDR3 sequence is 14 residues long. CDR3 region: CASSIGQGLSEQYF. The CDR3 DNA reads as TGTGCCAGTAGTATAGGCCAGGGATTGAGCGAGCAGTACTTC. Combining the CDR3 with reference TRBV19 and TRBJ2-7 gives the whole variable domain DGGITQSPKYLFRKEGQNVTLSCEQNLNHDAMYWYRQDPGQGLRLIYYSQIVNDFQKGDIAEGYSVSREKKESFPLTVTSAQKNPTAFYLCASSIGQGLSEQYFGPGTRLTVT.

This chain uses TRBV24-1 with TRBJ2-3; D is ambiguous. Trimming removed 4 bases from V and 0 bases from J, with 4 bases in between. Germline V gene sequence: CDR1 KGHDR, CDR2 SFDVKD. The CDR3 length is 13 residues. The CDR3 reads CATSEASTDTQYF. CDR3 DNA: TGTGCCACCAGTGAGGCGAGCACAGATACGCAGTATTTT.

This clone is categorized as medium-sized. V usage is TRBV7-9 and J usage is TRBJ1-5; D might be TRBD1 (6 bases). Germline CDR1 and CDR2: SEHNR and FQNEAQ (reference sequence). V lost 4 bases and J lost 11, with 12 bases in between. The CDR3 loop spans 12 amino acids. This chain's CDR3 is CASSYREGAQHF. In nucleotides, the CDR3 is TGTGCCAGCAGCTACCGGGAGGGGGCCCAGCATTTT.

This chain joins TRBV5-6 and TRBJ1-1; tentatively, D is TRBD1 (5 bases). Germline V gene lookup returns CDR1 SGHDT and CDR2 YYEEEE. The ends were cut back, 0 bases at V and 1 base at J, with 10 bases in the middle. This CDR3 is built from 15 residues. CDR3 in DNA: TGTGCCAGCAGCTTGGGACAGACCAAGAACACTGAAGCTTTCTTT. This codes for CASSLGQTKNTEAFF.

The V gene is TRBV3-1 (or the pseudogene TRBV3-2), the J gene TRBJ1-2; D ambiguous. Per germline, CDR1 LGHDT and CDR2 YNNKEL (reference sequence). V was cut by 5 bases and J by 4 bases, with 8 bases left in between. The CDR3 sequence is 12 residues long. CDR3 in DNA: TGTGCCAGCAGCTACGGGAGCTATGGCTACACCTTC. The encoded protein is CASSYGSYGYTF.

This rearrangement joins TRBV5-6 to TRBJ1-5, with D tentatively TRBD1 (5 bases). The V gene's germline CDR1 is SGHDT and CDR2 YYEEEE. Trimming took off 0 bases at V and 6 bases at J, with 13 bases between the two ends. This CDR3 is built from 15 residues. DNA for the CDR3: TGTGCCAGCAGCTTGGCGGGGCACAAGGGTCAGCCCCAGCATTTT. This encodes CASSLAGHKGQPQHF.

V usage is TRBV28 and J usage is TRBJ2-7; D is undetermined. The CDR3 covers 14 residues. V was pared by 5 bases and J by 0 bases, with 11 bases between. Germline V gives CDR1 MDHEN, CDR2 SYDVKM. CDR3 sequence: CASSRGYLSYEQYF. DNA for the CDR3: TGTGCCAGCAGTCGAGGCTACCTCTCCTACGAGCAGTACTTC. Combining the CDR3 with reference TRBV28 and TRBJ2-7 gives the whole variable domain DVKVTQSSRYLVKRTGEKVFLECVQDMDHENMFWYRQDPGLGLRLIYFSYDVKMKEKGDIPEGYSVSREKKERFSLILESASTNQTSMYLCASSRGYLSYEQYFGPGTRLTVT.

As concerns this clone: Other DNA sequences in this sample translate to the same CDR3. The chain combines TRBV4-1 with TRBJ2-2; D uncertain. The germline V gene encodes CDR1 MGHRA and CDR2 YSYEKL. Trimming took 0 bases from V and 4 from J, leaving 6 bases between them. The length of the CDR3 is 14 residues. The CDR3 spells CASSQDRSTGELFF. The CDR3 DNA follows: TGCGCCAGCAGCCAAGATCGCTCCACCGGGGAGCTGTTTTTT.

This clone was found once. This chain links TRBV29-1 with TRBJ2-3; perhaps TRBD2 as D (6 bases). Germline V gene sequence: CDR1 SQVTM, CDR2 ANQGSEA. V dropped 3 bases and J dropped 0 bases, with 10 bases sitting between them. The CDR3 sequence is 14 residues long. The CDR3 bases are TGCAGCGTTGAGTCGGGGGAAAGCACAGATACGCAGTATTTT. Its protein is CSVESGESTDTQYF.

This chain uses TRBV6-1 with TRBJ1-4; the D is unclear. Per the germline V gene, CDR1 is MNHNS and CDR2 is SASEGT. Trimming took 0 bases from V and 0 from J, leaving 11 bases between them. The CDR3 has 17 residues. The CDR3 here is CASSEASSVATNEKLFF. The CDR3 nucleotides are TGTGCCAGCAGTGAAGCCAGCAGTGTTGCAACTAATGAAAAACTGTTTTTT.

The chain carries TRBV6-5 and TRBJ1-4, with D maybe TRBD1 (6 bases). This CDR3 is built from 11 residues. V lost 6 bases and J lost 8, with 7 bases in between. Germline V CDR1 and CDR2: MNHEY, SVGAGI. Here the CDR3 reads CASRRGEKLFF. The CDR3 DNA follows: TGTGCCAGCAGGAGGGGGGAAAAACTGTTTTTT.

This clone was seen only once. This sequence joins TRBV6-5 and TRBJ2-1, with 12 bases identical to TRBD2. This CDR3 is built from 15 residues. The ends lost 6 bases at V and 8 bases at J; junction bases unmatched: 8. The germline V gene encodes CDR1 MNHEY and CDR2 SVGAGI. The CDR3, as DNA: TGTGCCAGCAGCCGGACTAGCGGGATAGGGTATGAGCAGTTCTTC. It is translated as CASSRTSGIGYEQFF.

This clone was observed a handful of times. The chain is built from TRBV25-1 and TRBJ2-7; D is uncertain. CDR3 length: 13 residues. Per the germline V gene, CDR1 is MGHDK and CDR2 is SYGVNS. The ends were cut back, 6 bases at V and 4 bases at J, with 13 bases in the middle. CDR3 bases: TGTGCCAGCAGAAGCCAGCTGGTGTACGAGCAGTACTTC. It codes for CASRSQLVYEQYF.

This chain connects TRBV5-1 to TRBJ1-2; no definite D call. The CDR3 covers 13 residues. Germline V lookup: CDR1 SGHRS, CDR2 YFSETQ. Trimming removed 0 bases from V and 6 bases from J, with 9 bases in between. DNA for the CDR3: TGCGCCAGCAGCTTGGCCCCAGGAGATGGCTACACCTTC. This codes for CASSLAPGDGYTF.

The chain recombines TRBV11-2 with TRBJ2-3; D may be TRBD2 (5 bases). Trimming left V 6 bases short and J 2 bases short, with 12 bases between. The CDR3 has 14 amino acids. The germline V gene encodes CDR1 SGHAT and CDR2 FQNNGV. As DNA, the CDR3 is TGTGCCAGCAGGGAGGCCGCACCCACAGATACGCAGTATTTT. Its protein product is CASREAAPTDTQYF.

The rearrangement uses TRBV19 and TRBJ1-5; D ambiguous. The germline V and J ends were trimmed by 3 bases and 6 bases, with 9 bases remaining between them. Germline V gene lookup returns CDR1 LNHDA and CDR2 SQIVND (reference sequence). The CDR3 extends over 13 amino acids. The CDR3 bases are TGTGCCAGTAGTATTGGTGGAGTTCAGCCCCAGCATTTT. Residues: CASSIGGVQPQHF.

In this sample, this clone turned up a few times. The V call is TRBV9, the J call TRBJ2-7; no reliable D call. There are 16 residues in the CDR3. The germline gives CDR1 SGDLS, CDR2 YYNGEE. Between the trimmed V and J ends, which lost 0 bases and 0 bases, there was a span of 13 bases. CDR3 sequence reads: CASSVDPALSSYEQYF. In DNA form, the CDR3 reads TGTGCCAGCAGCGTAGATCCGGCACTGAGCTCCTACGAGCAGTACTTC.

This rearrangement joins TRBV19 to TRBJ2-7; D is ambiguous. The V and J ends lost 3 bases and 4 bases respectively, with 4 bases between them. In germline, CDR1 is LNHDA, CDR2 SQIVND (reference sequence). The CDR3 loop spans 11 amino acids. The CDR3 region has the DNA TGTGCCAGTAGTATTGGGTACGAGCAGTACTTC. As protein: CASSIGYEQYF.

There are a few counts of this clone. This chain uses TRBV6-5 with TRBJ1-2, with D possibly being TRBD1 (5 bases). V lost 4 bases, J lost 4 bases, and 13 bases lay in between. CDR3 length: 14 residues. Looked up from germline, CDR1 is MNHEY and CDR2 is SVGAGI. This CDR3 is CASSSPGGLYGYTF. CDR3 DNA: TGTGCCAGCAGTTCCCCGGGGGGACTCTATGGCTACACCTTC.

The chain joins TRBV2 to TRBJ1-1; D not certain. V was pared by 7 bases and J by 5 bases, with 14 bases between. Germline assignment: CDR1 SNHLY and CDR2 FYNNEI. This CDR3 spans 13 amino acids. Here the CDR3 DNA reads TGTGCCAGCATTATCCGCGAGGGTACTGAAGCTTTCTTT. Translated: CASIIREGTEAFF.

The CDR3 loop is CASSPGLGSDTQYF. The CDR3 DNA sequence: TGTGCCAGCAGCCCCGGACTTGGCTCAGATACGCAGTATTTT. The genes are TRBV3-1 (or the pseudogene TRBV3-2) and TRBJ2-3; tentatively, D is TRBD2 (5 bases). CDR3 size: 14 residues. Deletions cut 4 bases from V and 4 bases from J, with 12 bases between. CDR1 and CDR2 (germline): LGHDT, YNNKEL (reference sequence).

The CDR3 sequence: CASSFGAGYNEQFF. In DNA form, the CDR3 reads TGTGCCAGCAGCTTTGGAGCGGGGTACAATGAGCAGTTCTTC. The chain uses TRBV5-6 and TRBJ2-1; 7 bases line up with TRBD2. V lost 2 bases to trimming and J lost 4 bases; unmatched junction nucleotides: 3. Germline V CDR1 and CDR2: SGHDT, YYEEEE. The CDR3 length is 14 residues.

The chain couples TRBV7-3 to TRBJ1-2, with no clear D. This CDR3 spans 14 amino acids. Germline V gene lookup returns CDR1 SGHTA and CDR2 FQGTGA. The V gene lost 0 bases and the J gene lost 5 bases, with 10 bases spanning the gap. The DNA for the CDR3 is TGTGCCAGCAGCTTAACGGCTCGGGAGTATGGCTACACCTTC. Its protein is CASSLTAREYGYTF.

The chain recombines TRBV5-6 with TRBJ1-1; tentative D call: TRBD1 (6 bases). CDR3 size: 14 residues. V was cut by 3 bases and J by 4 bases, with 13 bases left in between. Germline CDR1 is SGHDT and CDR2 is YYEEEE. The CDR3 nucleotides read TGTGCCAGCAGCTCCACAGGGTCTCGCACTGAAGCTTTCTTT. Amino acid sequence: CASSSTGSRTEAFF. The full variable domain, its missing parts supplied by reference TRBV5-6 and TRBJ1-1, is DAGVTQSPTHLIKTRGQQVTLRCSPKSGHDTVSWYQQALGQGPQFIFQYYEEEERQRGNFPDRFSGHQFPNYSSELNVNALLLGDSALYLCASSSTGSRTEAFFGQGTRLTVV.